Listed below are T cell receptor beta chains from one sample, sequenced in a study of beta chain features in type 1 diabetes. Measured with immunoSEQ multiplex PCR; TCRdb has only the in-frame clones, and not every one. The table records about 340,000 clones, less than 10% of them present only once. Sequencing used central memory CD4+ T cells from blood. All receptors derive from a woman between 18 and 29 years old in good health. Both conserved end residues are part of each CDR3. Fields, in order: clone size, J gene, D gene, V gene, CDR3 protein, CDR3 DNA. A D gene is named only where the DNA matches it firmly. Not all rows give a size; the values are once, few, many and, for expanded clones, a class.

- | TRBJ1-5 | TRBD1 | TRBV7-8 | CASSRDRAWNQPQHF | TGTGCCAGCAGCAGGGACAGGGCGTGGAATCAGCCCCAGCATTTT
- | TRBJ2-1 | TRBD1 | TRBV18 | CASSMLGTGGYNEQFF | TGTGCCAGCTCAATGTTAGGGACAGGGGGATACAATGAGCAGTTCTTC
- | TRBJ2-3 | - | TRBV7-9 | CASSLDGLGTQYF | TGTGCCAGCAGCCTGGACGGCCTGGGGACGCAGTATTTT
few | TRBJ1-5 | - | TRBV19 | CASTQGRGHQPQHF | TGTGCCAGTACTCAAGGCAGGGGACATCAGCCCCAGCATTTT
many | TRBJ2-5 | TRBD2 | TRBV28 | CASSDPGLAGGETQYF | TGTGCCAGCAGTGACCCGGGACTAGCGGGAGGGGAGACCCAGTACTTC
- | TRBJ2-5 | - | TRBV29-1 | CSVEKSRRETQYF | TGCAGCGTTGAGAAGTCTCGGCGGGAGACCCAGTACTTC
- | TRBJ2-1 | - | TRBV5-1 | CASSLASTRSNEQFF | TGCGCCAGCAGCTTGGCCTCGACACGGTCGAATGAGCAGTTCTTC
few | TRBJ1-5 | - | TRBV7-5 | CARSLVSGTVNQPQHF | TGTGCCAGAAGCTTAGTATCTGGGACGGTCAATCAGCCCCAGCATTTT
- | TRBJ1-5 | - | TRBV14 | CASSRDSNQPQHF | TGTGCCAGCAGCCGGGATAGCAATCAGCCCCAGCATTTT
- | TRBJ2-7 | - | TRBV27 | CASSLSKGSTEQYF | TGTGCCAGCAGTTTATCAAAAGGGTCGACCGAGCAGTACTTC
many | TRBJ2-7 | TRBD2 | TRBV28 | CASSYPSGRRYEQYF | TGTGCCAGCAGTTATCCAAGCGGGAGAAGATACGAGCAGTACTTC
few | TRBJ2-5 | - | TRBV10-3 | CAISESGETQYF | TGTGCCATCAGTGAGTCGGGTGAGACCCAGTACTTC
few | TRBJ1-1 | - | TRBV10-3 | CAAGGGPTEAFF | TGTGCCGCCGGGGGGGGCCCCACTGAAGCTTTCTTT
- | TRBJ2-5 | TRBD2 | TRBV11-2 | CASSPRPGLAGDPKETQYF | TGTGCCAGCAGCCCCCGGCCGGGACTAGCGGGAGACCCGAAAGAGACCCAGTACTTC
few | TRBJ2-1 | - | TRBV7-2 | CASSLDPRYGQFF | TGTGCCAGCAGCTTAGACCCGAGATATGGGCAGTTCTTC
many | TRBJ2-5 | TRBD1 | TRBV7-9 | CASSLRTGLETQYF | TGTGCCAGCAGCTTGCGGACAGGCCTAGAGACCCAGTACTTC
few | TRBJ2-5 | - | TRBV19 | CASSIRRAGRMKLAPQYF | TGTGCCAGTAGTATACGTCGGGCGGGCCGGATGAAGTTAGCTCCCCAGTACTTC
- | TRBJ2-5 | - | TRBV15 | CATSMGQGNRRGETQYF | TGTGCCACCAGCATGGGTCAGGGAAACAGGAGAGGGGAGACCCAGTACTTC
few | TRBJ2-2 | - | TRBV28 | CASRRAGTSNTGELFF | TGTGCCAGCAGGCGGGCGGGCACTTCGAACACCGGGGAGCTGTTTTTT
few | TRBJ2-3 | TRBD2 | TRBV4-2 | CASSLFSGRSDQDTQYF | TGTGCCAGCAGCCTATTTAGCGGGAGGAGTGATCAAGATACGCAGTATTTT
many | TRBJ2-3 | - | TRBV29-1 | CSVRGVPGQSTDTQYF | TGCAGCGTTCGCGGGGTCCCGGGACAGAGCACAGATACGCAGTATTTT
few | TRBJ2-7 | TRBD2 | TRBV7-2 | CASSLLSGRWYEQYF | TGTGCCAGCAGCTTATTGAGCGGGAGGTGGTACGAGCAGTACTTC
- | TRBJ2-1 | - | TRBV5-4 | CASSFNNEQFF | TGTGCCAGCAGCTTTAACAATGAGCAGTTCTTC
many | TRBJ2-3 | - | TRBV7-2 | CASSLNNVGADTQYF | TGTGCCAGCAGCTTAAATAATGTAGGGGCAGATACGCAGTATTTT
- | TRBJ1-5 | - | TRBV27 | CASSRGVYSNQPQHF | TGTGCCAGCAGTCGCGGGGTTTATAGCAATCAGCCCCAGCATTTT
few | TRBJ2-2 | - | TRBV5-1 | CASQPTASNTGELFF | TGCGCCAGCCAACCGACAGCTTCGAACACCGGGGAGCTGTTTTTT
many | TRBJ2-1 | TRBD2 | TRBV10-3 | CAVGEASGSYNEQFF | TGTGCCGTGGGCGAGGCTAGCGGCTCCTACAATGAGCAGTTCTTC
few | TRBJ2-3 | TRBD2 | TRBV6-5 | CAAGASGTTDTQYF | TGTGCAGCTGGGGCTAGCGGGACCACAGATACGCAGTATTTT
many | TRBJ2-5 | - | TRBV12-5 | CASATYTGAETQYF | TGTGCTAGTGCCACCTACACCGGGGCAGAGACCCAGTACTTC
- | TRBJ2-3 | - | TRBV7-2 | CASSLAQARATDTQYF | TGTGCCAGCAGCTTAGCGCAGGCTCGGGCGACAGATACGCAGTATTTT
few | TRBJ2-1 | TRBD2 | TRBV7-2 | CASSPGLAGDDEQFF | TGTGCCAGCAGCCCCGGACTAGCGGGAGACGATGAGCAGTTCTTC
few | TRBJ2-2 | TRBD2 | TRBV6-5 | CASSLAGVGTGELFF | TGTGCCAGCAGCTTAGCGGGAGTCGGCACCGGGGAGCTGTTTTTT
many | TRBJ1-2 | - | TRBV28 | CASSLVNGYTF | TGTGCCAGCAGTTTAGTGAATGGCTACACCTTC
- | TRBJ2-7 | TRBD2 | TRBV5-4 | CASSLTAGVGEQYF | TGTGCCAGCAGCTTAACCGCGGGAGTGGGTGAGCAGTACTTC
- | TRBJ2-7 | TRBD2 | TRBV6-5 | CASKRWAGGLNEQYF | TGTGCCAGCAAACGGTGGGCGGGAGGGCTCAACGAGCAGTACTTC
many | TRBJ2-1 | TRBD2 | TRBV5-1 | CASSPSGRAGNEQFF | TGCGCCAGCAGCCCGAGCGGGAGGGCCGGGAATGAGCAGTTCTTC
- | TRBJ2-2 | - | TRBV7-9 | CASSVTGELFF | TGTGCCAGCAGCGTAACCGGGGAGCTGTTTTTT
few | TRBJ1-2 | TRBD1 | TRBV7-9 | CASSLMQGANYGYTF | TGTGCCAGCAGCTTAATGCAGGGGGCTAACTATGGCTACACCTTC
few | TRBJ2-7 | TRBD2 | TRBV2 | CASTRTSGSAYEQYF | TGTGCCAGCACCCGGACTAGCGGGAGTGCCTACGAGCAGTACTTC
- | TRBJ2-3 | - | TRBV5-1 | CASSLEVGATDTQYF | TGCGCCAGCAGCTTGGAGGTGGGGGCCACAGATACGCAGTATTTT
few | TRBJ2-7 | TRBD1 | TRBV15 | CAAGGPGGGEQYF | TGTGCCGCGGGCGGGCCAGGGGGCGGCGAGCAGTACTTC
many | TRBJ2-5 | TRBD2 | TRBV29-1 | CSGLAGGETQYF | TGCAGCGGCTTAGCGGGAGGCGAGACCCAGTACTTC
- | TRBJ2-7 | - | TRBV6-5 | CASSHRDTFYEQYF | TGTGCCAGCAGTCATCGGGACACTTTCTACGAGCAGTACTTC
- | TRBJ1-2 | - | TRBV6-6 | CASSYSNRGRDGYTF | TGTGCCAGCAGTTACTCGAATAGGGGGAGGGATGGCTACACCTTC
- | TRBJ1-1 | - | TRBV7-2 | CASSLSRTEAFF | TGTGCCAGCAGCTTATCGCGGACTGAAGCTTTCTTT
- | TRBJ2-6 | - | TRBV7-3 | CASSLNAMGLTGANVLTF | TGTGCCAGCAGCCTTAATGCAATGGGTCTTACTGGGGCCAACGTCCTGACTTTC
- | TRBJ2-5 | - | TRBV25-1 | CASSDSDRNLQETQYF | TGTGCCAGCAGTGATTCGGACAGAAACCTCCAAGAGACCCAGTACTTC